This T cell receptor beta chain comes out of a study of T cell repertoires in cytomegalovirus infection. Study-level information: Public signatures in TCR beta pointed to CMV infection and matching HLA type.

Germline values: CDR1 SEHNR, CDR2 FQNEAQ (reference sequence). V shed 5 bases, J shed 4 bases, and the junction held 4 bases outside the gene matches. The CDR3 covers 14 residues. MiXCR, applied by TCRdb to the reads, yields one record per CDR3 protein. Of roughly 500,000 distinct CDR3 sequences listed, roughly a third were seen once; the top ten hold 17%. Overall study results and limits: Identification of carriers of CMV plus the relevant HLA was performed using cumulative public TCR beta family frequency.

In its sample, this clonotype was seen a few times. Its antigen is unidentified. V gene TRBV7-9 combines with J gene TRBJ1-1; 10 bases line up with TRBD1. The origin of this receptor is a human donor in good health (CMV status not recorded). Some clones in this sample may be carry-over from other donors' samples. The material sequenced was cultured PBMCs, taken from culture after CMV antigen stimulation. Here the CDR3 reads CASSSDRGPTEAFF. The CDR3 DNA reads as TGTGCCAGCAGCAGCGACAGGGGGCCCACTGAAGCTTTCTTT.